The T cell receptor (beta chain) described here comes from a study of blood T cell repertoires in COVID-19. Assignment of participants to cohorts was predicated upon participant-reported clinical history. In the source study's methods: The assay estimated nucleated cells by amplifying reference gene primers. TCRdb's table, derived via immunoSEQ multiplex PCR, lists solely in-frame clones and lacks some. Clone size and V and J calls were adopted from that table, with D and trimming inferred from the DNA. This sample has approximately 200,000 clones, with about 90% found just once. The TCR comes from a man under 40 who had recovered from COVID-19. Sequencing used PBMCs or T cells enriched from blood (not recorded which).

The CDR3 region has the DNA TGTGCCAGCAGCCGGGACAACTTAAACACTGAAGCTTTCTTT. Translation: CASSRDNLNTEAFF. J is TRBJ1-1 and V is TRBV2; D possibly corresponds to TRBD1 (6 bases). This CDR3 contains 14 residues. The germline V and J ends were trimmed by 6 bases and 2 bases, with 13 bases remaining between them. CDR1 is SNHLY, CDR2 FYNNEI, per germline.